This TCR beta chain originates from a study of glioma-infiltrating T cells after dendritic cell vaccination. The table came from immunoSEQ multiplex PCR; TCRdb's copy has only in-frame clones and leaves some out. The sample lists 55,000 to 75,000 clones; roughly four fifths were seen once. The CDR3 has 15 amino acids. Trimming removed 3 bases from V and 2 bases from J; junction bases left unmatched: 6. Germline lookup yields CDR1 SGHDN and CDR2 FVKESK. The time point was: after dendritic cell vaccination, including at tumor progression/relapse. V is TRBV14 and J is TRBJ2-7, with TRBD1 matching over 8 bases. This clonotype was sampled from a human donor with glioblastoma. The specimen was blood, collected after dendritic cell vaccination. CDR3 region: CASSHPGTGPYEQYF. CDR3 nucleotide sequence: TGTGCCAGCAGCCACCCCGGGACAGGTCCCTACGAGCAGTACTTC.